These 24 T cell receptor beta chains originate from one sample sequenced in a study of identical twins. From the 5' RACE reads, TCRdb called clonotypes with MiXCR, one entry per CDR3 protein. In the table there are 450,000 to 500,000 distinct CDR3 sequences, approximately 15% of which are singletons. This same sample was also part of a study on yellow fever vaccine responses in identical twins.

Sequenced material: CD4+ T cells sorted from blood. These receptors were collected from a woman under 30 in good health.

V gene TRBV9 combines with J gene TRBJ2-7; 7 bases fit TRBD2. The J segment lost 6 bases and the V segment lost 1 base, leaving 7 bases of the junction unmatched. The germline V gene has CDR1 SGDLS and CDR2 YYNGEE. The CDR3 consists of 14 residues. The DNA of the CDR3 is TGTGCCAGCAGCGTATTAATGGGGGAGGGCGAGCAGTACTTC. Translation gives CASSVLMGEGEQYF.

This clonotype showed up just a few times. This chain connects TRBV18 to TRBJ2-1, with D perhaps TRBD2 (6 bases). Between the trimmed V and J ends, which lost 1 base and 4 bases, there was a span of 11 bases. The germline V gene encodes CDR1 KGHSH and CDR2 LQKENI. The CDR3 covers 15 residues. The CDR3 DNA sequence: TGTGCCAGCTCACCACGGCGGGACCCATACAATGAGCAGTTCTTC. Its protein is CASSPRRDPYNEQFF.

This sequence joins TRBV3-1 and TRBJ2-1; 9 bases line up with TRBD2. Germline V gene data show CDR1 as LGHDT and CDR2 as YNNKEL (reference sequence). This CDR3 contains 16 residues. V dropped 3 bases and J dropped 5; count of bases not matched to a gene: 8. CDR3 in amino acids: CASSQIRGGAHNEQFF. The CDR3 DNA is TGTGCCAGCAGCCAGATTCGCGGGGGGGCACACAATGAGCAGTTCTTC.

This clonotype was seen a handful of times. The CDR3 DNA reads as TGCAGCGCAACCACGTCAGGAGGCTACACCTTC. It is translated as CSATTSGGYTF. V and J are TRBV29-1 and TRBJ1-2; D uncertain. Germline-derived CDR1 and CDR2 are SQVTM and ANQGSEA. CDR3 length equals 11 residues. V was cut by 7 bases and J by 8 bases, with 14 bases left in between.

This clonotype was recorded many times. The rearrangement uses TRBV5-1 and TRBJ2-7; 11 bases are a match to TRBD1. CDR1 and CDR2 (germline): SGHRS, YFSETQ. The CDR3 contains 15 residues. With V trimmed by 4 bases and J by 4 bases, 7 bases remained unmatched. The CDR3 DNA reads TGCGCCAGCAGCCCCTGGACAGGGGGCGGGTACGAGCAGTACTTC. Residues: CASSPWTGGGYEQYF. The variable domain in full, with the rest retrieved from reference TRBV5-1 and TRBJ2-7, is KAGVTQTPRYLIKTRGQQVTLSCSPISGHRSVSWYQQTPGQGLQFLFEYFSETQRNKGNFPGRFSGRQFSNSRSEMNVSTLELGDSALYLCASSPWTGGGYEQYFGPGTRLTVT.

This clonotype has ten or more counts. V usage is TRBV7-2 and J usage is TRBJ2-7; 12 bases map to TRBD2. From germline, CDR1 is SGHTA and CDR2 FQGNSA. Trimming took 3 bases from V and 3 from J; bases not matched to a gene: 9. The CDR3 totals 17 residues. CDR3 residues: CASSFRLAGVTSYEQYF. The CDR3 DNA follows: TGTGCCAGCAGCTTTCGACTAGCGGGGGTGACTAGCTACGAGCAGTACTTC.

This chain joins TRBV10-3 and TRBJ2-7; possibly TRBD2 for D (6 bases). This CDR3 comprises 15 residues. Between the trimmed V and J ends, which lost 3 bases and 5 bases, there was a span of 17 bases. Germline lookup yields CDR1 ENHRY and CDR2 SYGVKD. In DNA, the CDR3 is TGTGCCATCAGTGACTTTCGGCGGGGATCCGACGAGCAGTACTTC. Translation gives CAISDFRRGSDEQYF.

This clonotype was counted a few times. V and J are TRBV6-2 or TRBV6-3 and TRBJ2-4, with D possibly matching TRBD1 (6 bases). The ends were cut back, 6 bases at V and 8 bases at J, with 14 bases in the middle. The CDR3 is made up of 13 amino acids. Germline assignment: CDR1 MNHEY and CDR2 SVGEGT. The CDR3 is CASRPAGVHIQYF. The DNA of the CDR3 is TGTGCCAGCAGACCCGCAGGGGTTCACATTCAGTACTTC.

This clonotype was seen only a few times. The V call is TRBV12-3 or TRBV12-4, the J call TRBJ2-3; 7 bases are a match to TRBD2. The V and J ends lost 7 bases and 2 bases, in that order; junction bases with no gene match: 9. This CDR3 has 15 amino acids. The CDR3 DNA reads TGTGCCAGCACTTACGTGGGAGGGTTCACAGATACGCAGTATTTT. Amino acids: CASTYVGGFTDTQYF.

In its sample, this clonotype was seen many times. The genes are TRBV3-1 and TRBJ2-7, with D possibly being TRBD2 (6 bases). V was clipped by 8 bases and J by 0 bases, with 11 bases between them. Per the germline V gene, CDR1 is LGHDT and CDR2 is YNNKEL (reference sequence). The CDR3 is 13 amino acids. This chain's CDR3 is CASGRGDSYEQYF. The CDR3 coding sequence is TGTGCCAGCGGCCGCGGGGACTCCTACGAGCAGTACTTC.

This clonotype was observed a few times. The chain couples TRBV9 to TRBJ2-7; 10 bases align to TRBD1. Germline-derived CDR1 and CDR2 are SGDLS and YYNGEE. CDR3 length equals 14 residues. Trimming at V came to 3 bases and at J to 5 bases, leaving 5 bases not matched to a gene. This CDR3 reads CASSGRGTGDEQYF. The CDR3 DNA sequence: TGTGCCAGCAGCGGAAGAGGGACAGGGGACGAGCAGTACTTC.

This clonotype was seen a handful of times. V and J are TRBV28 and TRBJ2-2; D ambiguous. Germline CDR1 MDHEN, CDR2 SYDVKM. V was clipped by 3 bases and J by 8 bases, with 4 bases between them. CDR3 size: 11 residues. The CDR3 region is CASSFEGELFF. The CDR3 DNA reads TGTGCCAGCAGTTTCGAAGGGGAGCTGTTTTTT.

For this clonotype: It may be a read error: a sequence one base away is much more abundant. The V call is TRBV7-2, the J call TRBJ2-3; 11 positions match TRBD2. The CDR3 totals 15 residues. Germline CDR1 and CDR2: SGHTA and FQGNSA. V shed 6 bases, J shed 0 bases, and the junction held 2 bases outside the gene matches. The CDR3 nucleotides are TGTGCCAGCAGGTGGACTAGCGGGAGCACAGATACGCAGTATTTT. This translates into CASRWTSGSTDTQYF.

This clonotype has just a few counts. The chain has TRBV5-5 and TRBJ2-2; D is undetermined. Trimming shortened V by 2 bases and J by 6 bases, and 5 bases separated the two germline ends. The CDR3 is 12 amino acids. CDR1 is SGHKS, CDR2 YYEKEE, per germline (reference sequence). CDR3 nucleotide sequence: TGTGCCAGCAGCTTTGTGCCCGGGGAGCTGTTTTTT. This translates into CASSFVPGELFF.

This rearrangement joins TRBV12-3 or TRBV12-4 to TRBJ1-4; D is ambiguous. The V end lost 3 bases, the J end lost 7 bases, and 18 bases lay between the germline ends. CDR3 size: 16 residues. The CDR3 DNA sequence: TGTGCCAGCAGTTTTTTGCTGGGCGGGTTCGGTGAAAAACTGTTTTTT. Protein sequence: CASSFLLGGFGEKLFF.

This clonotype was observed a few times. This chain connects TRBV7-2 to TRBJ2-3; perhaps D is TRBD1 or TRBD2 (5 bases each). Between the trimmed V and J ends, which lost 4 bases and 4 bases, there was a span of 12 bases. The length of the CDR3 is 14 residues. Looked up from germline, CDR1 is SGHTA and CDR2 is FQGNSA. The CDR3 region is CASSYGTSADTQYF. CDR3 DNA sequence: TGTGCCAGCAGCTACGGGACCAGCGCAGATACGCAGTATTTT.

This clonotype was observed a handful of times. This chain links TRBV7-9 with TRBJ1-4; D is uncertain. V dropped 5 bases and J dropped 3 bases, with 10 bases sitting between them. Germline lookup yields CDR1 SEHNR and CDR2 FQNEAQ (reference sequence). The CDR3 extends over 14 amino acids. The CDR3 region is CASSPATANEKLFF. CDR3 sequence (DNA): TGTGCCAGCAGCCCCGCTACGGCTAATGAAAAACTGTTTTTT.

This clonotype was counted at least ten times. The CDR3 sequence: CASGSGATDTQYF. The CDR3 region has the DNA TGTGCCAGCGGGTCAGGGGCCACAGATACGCAGTATTTT. The V call is TRBV28, the J call TRBJ2-3; D is perhaps TRBD1 (6 bases). The germline CDR1 and CDR2 sequences are MDHEN and SYDVKM. The CDR3 covers 13 residues. The ends were cut back, 8 bases at V and 2 bases at J, with 11 bases in the middle.

This clonotype appeared a few times. The chain uses TRBV9 and TRBJ2-2; 7 positions match TRBD2. The CDR3 is 13 residues long. The germline V gene encodes CDR1 SGDLS and CDR2 YYNGEE. V shed 7 bases, J shed 5 bases, and the junction held 5 bases outside the gene matches. DNA of the CDR3: TGTGCCAGCCAGCGGGATTTAACCGGGGAGCTGTTTTTT. It encodes CASQRDLTGELFF.

CDR3 nucleotides: TGTGCCAGCTCACGAGGTACTTCGGGTGAAGCTTTCTTT. Translated, it gives CASSRGTSGEAFF. This chain connects TRBV6-1 to TRBJ1-1; D is uncertain. This CDR3 is built from 13 residues. Germline V gives CDR1 MNHNS, CDR2 SASEGT. Trimming removed 8 bases from V and 7 bases from J, with 17 bases in between.

This clonotype was seen many times. V and J are TRBV4-3 and TRBJ2-2; 8 nucleotides match TRBD2. This CDR3 is built from 18 residues. The ends lost 4 bases at V and 0 bases at J; junction bases unmatched: 10. Germline V gene data show CDR1 as LGHNA and CDR2 as YSLEER. DNA for the CDR3: TGCGCCAGCAGCCCTCGTAGTAGCGGGGTGACGAACACCGGGGAGCTGTTTTTT. Translating gives CASSPRSSGVTNTGELFF.

The V gene is TRBV11-2, the J gene TRBJ2-1; possible D gene TRBD1, 5 bases. The CDR3 consists of 16 residues. Trimming left V 3 bases short and J 5 bases short, with 17 bases between. Per the germline V gene, CDR1 is SGHAT and CDR2 is FQNNGV. The CDR3 sequence is CASSFTRTRPHNEQFF. Here the CDR3 DNA reads TGTGCCAGCAGCTTCACAAGGACACGCCCCCACAATGAGCAGTTCTTC.

There are a few counts of this clonotype. The chain recombines TRBV9 with TRBJ2-1; D remains unclear. The CDR3 is 14 amino acids. Germline CDR1 is SGDLS and CDR2 is YYNGEE. Between the trimmed V and J ends, which lost 0 bases and 4 bases, there was a span of 8 bases. The CDR3: CASSVGERYNEQFF. For the CDR3, the DNA is TGTGCCAGCAGCGTAGGAGAGAGATACAATGAGCAGTTCTTC.

This clonotype occurred a few times. The chain is built from TRBV5-1 and TRBJ2-7; D uncertain. There are 12 residues in the CDR3. V was pared by 1 base and J by 6 bases, with 8 bases between. Germline CDR1 reads SGHRS; CDR2 reads YFSETQ. The CDR3 nucleotides are TGCGCCAGCAGCTTGAGGCCATCCGAGCAGTACTTC. It codes for CASSLRPSEQYF.